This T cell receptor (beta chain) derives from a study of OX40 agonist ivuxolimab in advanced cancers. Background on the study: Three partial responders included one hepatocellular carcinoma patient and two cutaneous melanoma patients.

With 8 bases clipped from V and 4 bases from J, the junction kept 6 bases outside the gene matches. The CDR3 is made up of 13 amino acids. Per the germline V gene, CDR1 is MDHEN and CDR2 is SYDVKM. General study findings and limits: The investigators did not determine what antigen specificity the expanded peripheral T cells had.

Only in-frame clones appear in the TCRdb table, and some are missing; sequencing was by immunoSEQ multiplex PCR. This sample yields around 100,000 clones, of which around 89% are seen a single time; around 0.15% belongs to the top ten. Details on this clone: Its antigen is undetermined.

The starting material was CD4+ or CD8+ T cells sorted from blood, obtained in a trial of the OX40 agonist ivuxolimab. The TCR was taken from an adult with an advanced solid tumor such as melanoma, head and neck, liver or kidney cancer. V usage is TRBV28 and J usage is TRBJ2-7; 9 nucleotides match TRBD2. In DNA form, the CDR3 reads TGTGCCAGCGATAGCGGGAGAAGATACGAGCAGTACTTC. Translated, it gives CASDSGRRYEQYF.